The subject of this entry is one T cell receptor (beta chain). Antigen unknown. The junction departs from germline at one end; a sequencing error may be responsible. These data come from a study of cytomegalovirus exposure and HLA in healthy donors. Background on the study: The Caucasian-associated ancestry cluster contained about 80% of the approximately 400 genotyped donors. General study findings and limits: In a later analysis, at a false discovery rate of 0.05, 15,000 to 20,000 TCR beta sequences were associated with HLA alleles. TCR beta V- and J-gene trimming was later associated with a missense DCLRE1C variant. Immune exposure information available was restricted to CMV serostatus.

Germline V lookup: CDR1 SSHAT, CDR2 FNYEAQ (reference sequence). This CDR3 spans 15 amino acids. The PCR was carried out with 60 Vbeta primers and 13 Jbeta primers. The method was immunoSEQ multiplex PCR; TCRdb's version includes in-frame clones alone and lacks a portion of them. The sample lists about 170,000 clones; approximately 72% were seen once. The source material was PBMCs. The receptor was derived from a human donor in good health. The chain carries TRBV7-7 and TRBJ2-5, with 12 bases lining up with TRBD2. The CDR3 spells CASSPSSGGVETQYF. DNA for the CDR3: TGTGCTAGCAGCCCTTCTAGCGGGGGGGTAGAGACCCAGTACTTC.